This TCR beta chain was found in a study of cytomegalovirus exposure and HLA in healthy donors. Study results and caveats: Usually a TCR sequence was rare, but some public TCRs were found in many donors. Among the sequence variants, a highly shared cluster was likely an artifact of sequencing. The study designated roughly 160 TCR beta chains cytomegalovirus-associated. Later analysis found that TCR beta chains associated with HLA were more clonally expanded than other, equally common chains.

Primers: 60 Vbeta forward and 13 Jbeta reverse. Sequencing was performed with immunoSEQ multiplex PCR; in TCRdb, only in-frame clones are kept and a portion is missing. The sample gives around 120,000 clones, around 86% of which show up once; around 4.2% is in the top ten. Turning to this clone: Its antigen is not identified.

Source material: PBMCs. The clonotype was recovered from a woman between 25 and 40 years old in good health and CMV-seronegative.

CDR3 sequence (DNA): TGTGCCAGTACGACGACAGGGAAAAGCTCTGGAAACACCATATATTTT. This gives the protein CASTTTGKSSGNTIYF. The chain has TRBV19 and TRBJ1-3; 7 positions agree with TRBD1. The CDR3 is 16 amino acids. The V gene end was trimmed by 7 bases and the J gene end by 0 bases; junction bases not matched to a gene: 9. Germline V lookup: CDR1 LNHDA, CDR2 SQIVND (reference sequence). Supplemented by reference TRBV19 and TRBJ1-3, the full variable domain reads DGGITQSPKYLFRKEGQNVTLSCEQNLNHDAMYWYRQDPGQGLRLIYYSQIVNDFQKGDIAEGYSVSREKKESFPLTVTSAQKNPTAFYLCASTTTGKSSGNTIYFGEGSWLTVV.